The 11 T cell receptor beta chains below were found in one sample sequenced in a study of blood T cell repertoires in COVID-19 (dated by TCRdb to about 2020). The library was made by the immunoSEQ multiplex PCR assay. The immuneACCESS repertoire file appears here via TCRdb, limited to in-frame rearrangements. These files lack a portion of the clones; in checked studies, under half of the deficit traces to unresolved V genes, and the cause of the others is not known. Within this sample are some 120,000 clones, with less than 95% of them counted one time only. The ten largest clones add up to under 2% of the sample. Sequencing input: peripheral blood. The receptors were sampled from a human donor with active COVID-19. The donor label of this sample is uncertain.

V usage is TRBV28 and J usage is TRBJ2-4; D might be TRBD1 (7 bases). In germline, CDR1 is MDHEN, CDR2 SYDVKM. The CDR3 extends over 17 amino acids. V lost 3 bases and J 2 bases, leaving 17 bases between the germline ends. The CDR3 reads CASSFPRQGGPKNIQYF. In DNA form, the CDR3 reads TGTGCCAGCAGTTTTCCGAGACAGGGAGGACCCAAAAACATTCAGTACTTC.

The chain couples TRBV7-9 to TRBJ2-7, with 9 positions matching TRBD1. Germline values: CDR1 SEHNR, CDR2 FQNEAQ (reference sequence). The CDR3 has 14 amino acids. The V and J ends lost 5 bases and 1 base, in that order; junction bases with no gene match: 3. DNA of the CDR3: TGTGCCAGCAGCGACGGGACAGGGTCCTACGAGCAGTACTTC. Its protein product is CASSDGTGSYEQYF.

The J gene is TRBJ2-3, the V gene TRBV6-5, with 10 bases fitting TRBD2. The V and J ends lost 6 bases and 2 bases, in that order; junction bases with no gene match: 5. The germline CDR1 and CDR2 sequences are MNHEY and SVGAGI. The CDR3 length is 15 residues. CDR3 residues: CASRNSGGPTDTQYF. CDR3 DNA: TGTGCCAGCAGAAATAGCGGGGGGCCCACAGATACGCAGTATTTT.

The V call is TRBV20-1, the J call TRBJ1-2; D uncertain. This CDR3 comprises 11 residues. Germline lookup yields CDR1 DFQATT and CDR2 SNEGSKA (reference sequence). The CDR3 DNA sequence: TGCATTCCCCGAGGGCGGTACGGCTACACCTTC. The encoded protein is CIPRGRYGYTF.

This rearrangement joins TRBV4-2 to TRBJ1-1; D is unresolved. Germline V lookup: CDR1 LGHNA, CDR2 YNFKEQ. Between the trimmed V and J ends, which lost 1 base and 2 bases, there was a span of 11 bases. CDR3 length equals 15 residues. CDR3 protein: CASSQVTEGNTEAFF. Here the CDR3 DNA reads TGTGCCAGCAGCCAAGTAACGGAGGGTAACACTGAAGCTTTCTTT.

This sequence joins TRBV19 and TRBJ2-7; the match to TRBD1 covers 7 bases. This CDR3 comprises 14 residues. V lost 3 bases, J lost 4 bases, and 6 bases stayed unmatched. Germline V lookup: CDR1 LNHDA, CDR2 SQIVND (reference sequence). This chain's CDR3 is CASSITGDRYEQYF. The CDR3 DNA is TGTGCCAGTAGTATCACAGGGGATCGTTACGAGCAGTACTTC.

This chain joins TRBV24-1 and TRBJ1-2, with D perhaps TRBD1 (5 bases). The ends were cut back, 4 bases at V and 1 base at J, with 12 bases in the middle. CDR1 is KGHDR, CDR2 SFDVKD, per germline. This CDR3 region has 15 residues. CDR3 in DNA: TGTGCCACCAGTGACTCCGGGACTGGTAACTATGGCTACACCTTC. Translated: CATSDSGTGNYGYTF.

The rearrangement joins TRBV7-9 to TRBJ2-1, with 15 bases lining up with TRBD2. The CDR3 loop spans 16 amino acids. The ends lost 6 bases at V and 8 bases at J; junction bases unmatched: 8. In germline, CDR1 is SEHNR, CDR2 FQNEAQ (reference sequence). The CDR3 sequence is CASSPGLAGGPHEQFF. For the CDR3, the DNA is TGTGCCAGCAGTCCTGGACTAGCGGGGGGGCCCCATGAGCAGTTCTTC.

The chain joins TRBV11-2 to TRBJ2-7; 11 bases align to TRBD1. This CDR3 comprises 16 residues. J gave up 4 bases and V 1 base, and 6 bases lay outside the gene matches. The germline V gene encodes CDR1 SGHAT and CDR2 FQNNGV. The chain's CDR3 is CASSLVWDRGIYEQYF. The CDR3 region has the DNA TGTGCCAGCAGCTTAGTGTGGGACAGGGGGATTTACGAGCAGTACTTC.

The CDR3 bases are TGTGCCAGCAGCTCCGGGGGGGATGAAGCTTTCTTT. Translating it yields CASSSGGDEAFF. This sequence joins TRBV13 and TRBJ1-1; tentative D call: TRBD1 (5 bases). V was shortened by 4 bases and J by 7 bases, with 10 bases between the two germline ends. Germline V gives CDR1 PRHDT, CDR2 FYEKMQ (reference sequence). The CDR3 is 12 residues long.

The chain uses TRBV5-1 and TRBJ2-1; TRBD1 matches 11 bases. V lost 5 bases to trimming and J lost 7 bases; unmatched junction nucleotides: 8. The CDR3 consists of 15 residues. Germline assignment: CDR1 SGHRS and CDR2 YFSETQ. The CDR3, as DNA: TGCGCCAGCAGTTACCGAGGACAGGGGGCGAATGAGCAGTTCTTC. Translation: CASSYRGQGANEQFF. Supplemented by reference TRBV5-1 and TRBJ2-1, the full variable domain reads KAGVTQTPRYLIKTRGQQVTLSCSPISGHRSVSWYQQTPGQGLQFLFEYFSETQRNKGNFPGRFSGRQFSNSRSEMNVSTLELGDSALYLCASSYRGQGANEQFFGPGTRLTVL.